The present entry profiles one TCR beta chain with its context. The data belong to a study of blood T cell repertoires in COVID-19. Clones were read by immunoSEQ multiplex PCR, and TCRdb kept only the in-frame ones, dropping some. The profile shows around 100,000 clones, 70% to 90% of them singletons. Germline-derived CDR1 and CDR2 are SGHVS and FNYEAQ. CDR3 size: 14 residues. V gave up 5 bases and J gave up 6 bases, with 15 bases separating them. The sample consisted of peripheral blood. This sequence originates from a human donor in a cohort sampled during active COVID-19. The chain is built from TRBV7-6 and TRBJ2-3; a weak D match, TRBD2 (6 bases). The CDR3 loop is CASSIRDSQDTQYF. In DNA form, the CDR3 reads TGTGCCAGCAGCATACGGGACTCTCAGGATACGCAGTATTTT.